These 8 T cell receptor beta chains were sequenced from one sample in a study of blood T cell repertoires in COVID-19 (dated by TCRdb to about 2020). Receptor libraries were prepared by the immunoSEQ multiplex PCR assay. TCRdb took over this immuneACCESS table, retaining in-frame rearrangements with V and J assigned. Such tables are incomplete; in checked studies, under half of the missing clones stem from an unresolved V gene, and the remainder is unexplained. The table for this sample lists 130,000 to 150,000 clones; around three quarters of them were counted only once. About 9% of the sample rests with the top ten. Specimen: peripheral blood. Receptors were obtained from a man between 45 and 60 years old with active or convalescent COVID-19.

The rearrangement links TRBV28 to TRBJ2-4; 12 bases fit TRBD2. The CDR3 has 15 residues. Germline CDR1 and CDR2: MDHEN and SYDVKM. The junction had 6 bases not matched to a gene; V was cut back by 6 bases and J by 6 bases. CDR3 sequence reads: CASRVRLAGVNIQYF. The CDR3 nucleotides are TGTGCCAGCAGAGTTAGACTAGCGGGAGTAAACATTCAGTACTTC.

This clone was seen only a few times. This chain links TRBV9 with TRBJ2-5; 16 nucleotides match TRBD2. The CDR3 loop spans 19 amino acids. The J segment lost 2 bases and the V segment lost 3 bases, leaving 10 bases of the junction unmatched. CDR1 is SGDLS and CDR2 is YYNGEE in the germline V gene. The CDR3 sequence: CASSADWGLAGGKQETQYF. CDR3 nucleotides: TGTGCCAGCAGCGCGGACTGGGGACTAGCGGGAGGGAAACAAGAGACCCAGTACTTC.

As for this clone: A read error may account for a junction end that differs from germline. J is TRBJ2-7 and V is TRBV6-5, with a possible D match to TRBD2 (7 bases). The CDR3 is 13 residues long. Germline assignment: CDR1 MNHEY and CDR2 SVGAGI. CDR3 residues: CASSRGGSHEQYF. DNA for the CDR3: TGTGCCAGCAGTAGGGGGGGCTCCCACGAGCAGTACTTC.

The V and J genes are TRBV5-4 and TRBJ2-1, with a weak D call TRBD1 (6 bases). The germline gives CDR1 SGHNT, CDR2 YYREEE (reference sequence). V was pared by 3 bases and J by 15 bases, with 25 bases between. CDR3 length: 15 residues. DNA of the CDR3: TGTGCCAGCAGCTCCGGGACATCTACAATCGAAAATCTGTTCTTC. As protein: CASSSGTSTIENLFF.

CDR3 nucleotides: TGTGCCAGCAGTGATGGAGGTTACACAGATACGCAGTATTTT. Translation: CASSDGGYTDTQYF. The chain joins TRBV25-1 to TRBJ2-3; D perhaps matches TRBD2 (5 bases). The CDR3 extends over 14 amino acids. CDR1 MGHDK and CDR2 SYGVNS come from the germline V gene. Trimming removed 3 bases from V and 2 bases from J, with 9 bases in between.

The V call is TRBV3-1 (or the pseudogene TRBV3-2), the J call TRBJ1-1; weak D call: TRBD1 (5 bases). The CDR3 spans 16 residues. The V end lost 0 bases, the J end lost 3 bases, and 14 bases lay between the germline ends. Germline CDR1 and CDR2: LGHDT and YNNKEL (reference sequence). CDR3 amino acids: CASSQDQVRVDTEAFF. The CDR3 DNA is TGTGCCAGCAGCCAAGATCAAGTCAGGGTGGACACTGAAGCTTTCTTT.

V is TRBV7-8 and J is TRBJ2-3, with a tentative D call TRBD2 (8 bases). Germline CDR1 and CDR2: SGHVS and FQNEAQ. The germline V and J ends were trimmed by 4 bases and 6 bases, with 20 bases remaining between them. CDR3 size: 16 residues. The CDR3 DNA reads TGTGCCAGCAGCTCGTATAGCGGGGAGGGGGCCGATACGCAGTATTTT. It is translated as CASSSYSGEGADTQYF.

This chain joins TRBV6-5 and TRBJ2-5; tentative D call: TRBD2 (6 bases). Trimming pared 2 bases from V and 9 bases from J, leaving 7 bases between. This CDR3 is 11 amino acids long. CDR1 is MNHEY, CDR2 SVGAGI, per germline. DNA for the CDR3: TGTGCCAGCAGTTACGGAGGGGCCCAGTACTTC. This codes for CASSYGGAQYF.